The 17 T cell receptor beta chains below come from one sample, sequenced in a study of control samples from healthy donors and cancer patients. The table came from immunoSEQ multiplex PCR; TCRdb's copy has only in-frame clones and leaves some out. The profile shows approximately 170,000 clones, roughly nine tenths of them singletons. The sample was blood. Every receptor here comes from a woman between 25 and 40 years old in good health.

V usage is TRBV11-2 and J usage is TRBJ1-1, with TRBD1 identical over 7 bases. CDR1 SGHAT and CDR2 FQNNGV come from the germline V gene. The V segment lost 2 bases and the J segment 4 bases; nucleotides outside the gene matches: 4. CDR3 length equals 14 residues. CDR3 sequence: CASSLNSGGTEAFF. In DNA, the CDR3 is TGTGCCAGCAGCTTAAACTCAGGGGGCACTGAAGCTTTCTTT.

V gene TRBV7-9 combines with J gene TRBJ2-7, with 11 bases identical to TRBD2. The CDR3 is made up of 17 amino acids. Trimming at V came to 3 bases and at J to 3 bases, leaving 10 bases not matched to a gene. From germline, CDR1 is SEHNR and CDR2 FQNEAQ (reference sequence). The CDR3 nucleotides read TGTGCCAGCAGCTTTCTGGGGTGGGGGACTAGCGGCTACGAGCAGTACTTC. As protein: CASSFLGWGTSGYEQYF.

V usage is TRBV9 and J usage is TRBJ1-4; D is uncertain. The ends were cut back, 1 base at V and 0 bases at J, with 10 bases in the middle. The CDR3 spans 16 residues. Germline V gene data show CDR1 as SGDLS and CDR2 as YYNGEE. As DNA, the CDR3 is TGTGCCAGCAGCGTACACGGACGGACAACTAATGAAAAACTGTTTTTT. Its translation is CASSVHGRTTNEKLFF.

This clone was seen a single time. This chain's CDR3 is CASSQDATSGNTIYF. The DNA for the CDR3 is TGCGCCAGCAGCCAAGACGCGACAAGCGGAAACACCATATATTTT. The chain joins TRBV4-3 to TRBJ1-3; D unclear. The CDR3 spans 15 residues. Trimming cost V 0 bases and J 4 bases, with 10 bases left between them. Germline lookup yields CDR1 LGHNA and CDR2 YSLEER.

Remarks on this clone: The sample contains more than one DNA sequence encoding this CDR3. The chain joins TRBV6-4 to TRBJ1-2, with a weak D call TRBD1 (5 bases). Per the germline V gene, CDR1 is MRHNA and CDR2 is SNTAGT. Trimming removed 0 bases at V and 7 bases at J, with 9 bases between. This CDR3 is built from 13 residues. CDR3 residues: CASSDSIGGGYTF. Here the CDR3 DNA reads TGTGCCAGCAGTGACTCGATCGGGGGTGGCTACACCTTC.

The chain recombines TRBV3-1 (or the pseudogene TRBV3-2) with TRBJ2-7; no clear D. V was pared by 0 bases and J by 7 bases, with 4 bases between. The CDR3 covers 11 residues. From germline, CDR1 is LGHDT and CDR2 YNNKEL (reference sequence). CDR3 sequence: CASSQDWEQYF. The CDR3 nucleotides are TGTGCCAGCAGCCAAGATTGGGAGCAGTACTTC.

This CDR3 is CASREREGLETQYF. The CDR3 DNA follows: TGTGCCAGCAGGGAGCGGGAGGGCCTTGAGACCCAGTACTTC. The gene calls are TRBV7-2 and TRBJ2-5; TRBD2 matches at 10 bases. Per the germline V gene, CDR1 is SGHTA and CDR2 is FQGNSA. Trimming removed 6 bases from V and 5 bases from J; junction bases left unmatched: 6. The CDR3 is 14 amino acids.

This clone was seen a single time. DNA for the CDR3: TGTGCCAGCAGCTCCCCAGGGGCCCCCTACAATGAGCAGTTCTTC. Protein product: CASSSPGAPYNEQFF. The chain recombines TRBV7-3 with TRBJ2-1, with a possible D match to TRBD1 (6 bases). Deletions cut 4 bases from V and 2 bases from J, with 12 bases between. The CDR3 consists of 15 residues. Per the germline V gene, CDR1 is SGHTA and CDR2 is FQGTGA.

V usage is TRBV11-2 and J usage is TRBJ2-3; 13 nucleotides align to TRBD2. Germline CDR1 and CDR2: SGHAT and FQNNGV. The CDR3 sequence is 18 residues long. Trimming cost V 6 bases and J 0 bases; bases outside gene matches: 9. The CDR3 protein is CASRQPGTSGDSTDTQYF. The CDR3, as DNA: TGTGCCAGCAGACAGCCGGGGACTAGCGGGGATAGCACAGATACGCAGTATTTT. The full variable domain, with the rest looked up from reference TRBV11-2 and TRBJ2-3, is EAGVAQSPRYKIIEKRQSVAFWCNPISGHATLYWYQQILGQGPKLLIQFQNNGVVDDSQLPKDRFSAERLKGVDSTLKIQPAKLEDSAVYLCASRQPGTSGDSTDTQYFGPGTRLTVL.

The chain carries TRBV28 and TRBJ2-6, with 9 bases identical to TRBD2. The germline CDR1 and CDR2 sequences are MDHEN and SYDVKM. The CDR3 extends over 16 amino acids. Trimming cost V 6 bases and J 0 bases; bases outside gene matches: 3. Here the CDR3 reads CASRVAGDSGANVLTF. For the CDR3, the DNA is TGTGCCAGCAGAGTAGCGGGAGACTCTGGGGCCAACGTCCTGACTTTC.

The CDR3 DNA sequence: TGTGCCAGCAGTGTCCGGGAGGGCGATGAGCAGTTCTTC. This translates into CASSVREGDEQFF. This chain joins TRBV2 and TRBJ2-1; 8 nucleotides line up with TRBD2. The CDR3 has 13 residues. Germline V gives CDR1 SNHLY, CDR2 FYNNEI. V was pared by 4 bases and J by 8 bases, with 4 bases of the junction left unmatched.

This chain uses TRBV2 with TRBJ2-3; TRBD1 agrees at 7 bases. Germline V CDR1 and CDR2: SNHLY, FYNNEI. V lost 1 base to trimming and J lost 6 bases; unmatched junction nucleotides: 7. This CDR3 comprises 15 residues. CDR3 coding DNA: TGTGCCAGCAGTGAAGAAGGGGGCGGCGGGGATACGCAGTATTTT. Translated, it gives CASSEEGGGGDTQYF.

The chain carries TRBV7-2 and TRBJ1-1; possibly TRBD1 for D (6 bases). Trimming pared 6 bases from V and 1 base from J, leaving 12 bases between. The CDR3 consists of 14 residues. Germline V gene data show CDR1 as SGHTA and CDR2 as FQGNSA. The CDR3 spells CASRFSTGNTEAFF. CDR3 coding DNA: TGTGCCAGCAGATTTTCGACAGGGAACACTGAAGCTTTCTTT.

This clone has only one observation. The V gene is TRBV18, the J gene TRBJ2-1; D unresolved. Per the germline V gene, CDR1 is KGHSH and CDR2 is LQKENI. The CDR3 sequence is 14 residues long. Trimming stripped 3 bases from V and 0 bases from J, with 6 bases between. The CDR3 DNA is TGTGCCAGCTCACCGTTGGACTCCTACAATGAGCAGTTCTTC. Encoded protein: CASSPLDSYNEQFF.

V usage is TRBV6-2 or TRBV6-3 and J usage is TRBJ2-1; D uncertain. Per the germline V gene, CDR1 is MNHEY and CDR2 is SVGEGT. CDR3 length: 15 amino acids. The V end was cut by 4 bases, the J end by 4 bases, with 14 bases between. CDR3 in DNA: TGTGCCAGCAGTTTCCGACGAACCCAGTACAATGAGCAGTTCTTC. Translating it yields CASSFRRTQYNEQFF.

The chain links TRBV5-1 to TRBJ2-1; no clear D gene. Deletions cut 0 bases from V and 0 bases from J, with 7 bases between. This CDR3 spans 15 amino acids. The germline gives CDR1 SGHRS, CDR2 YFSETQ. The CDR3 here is CASSLDPSSYNEQFF. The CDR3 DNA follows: TGCGCCAGCAGCTTGGACCCGAGCTCCTACAATGAGCAGTTCTTC.

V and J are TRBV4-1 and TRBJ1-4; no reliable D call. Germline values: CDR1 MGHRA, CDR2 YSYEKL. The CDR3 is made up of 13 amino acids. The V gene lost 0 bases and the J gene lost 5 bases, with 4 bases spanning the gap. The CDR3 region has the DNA TGCGCCAGCAGCCAAGATCCGAATGAAAAACTGTTTTTT. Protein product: CASSQDPNEKLFF.